These 29 T cell receptor beta chains were all obtained from the same sample, sequenced in a study of CD8+ T cells in alopecia areata. Sequencing used cDNA as its template, made by extracting RNA and reverse transcribing it. Only in-frame clones appear in the TCRdb table, and some are missing; sequencing was by immunoSEQ multiplex PCR. The repertoire holds 30,000 to 35,000 clones, with approximately 58% as singletons. The specimen sequenced was NKG2D-high CD8+ T cells sorted from blood. These receptors all come from a human donor with alopecia areata.

This clone turned up a few times. This chain joins TRBV7-2 and TRBJ2-7, with 8 bases identical to TRBD2. The J segment lost 3 bases and the V segment lost 3 bases, leaving 4 bases of the junction unmatched. The CDR3 is 14 amino acids. Germline lookup yields CDR1 SGHTA and CDR2 FQGNSA. The CDR3 loop reads CASSFGAGVYEQYF. DNA of the CDR3: TGTGCCAGCAGCTTCGGAGCGGGGGTCTACGAGCAGTACTTC.

A few counts support this clone. V is TRBV19 and J is TRBJ2-1, with D perhaps TRBD2 (5 bases). Germline CDR1 and CDR2: LNHDA and SQIVND (reference sequence). Trimming removed 4 bases at V and 10 bases at J, with 20 bases between. There are 15 residues in the CDR3. CDR3 loop: CASSTATRAVAEQFF. Here the CDR3 DNA reads TGTGCCAGTAGTACCGCAACTAGAGCGGTTGCCGAGCAGTTCTTC. The full variable domain, rest sourced from reference TRBV19 and TRBJ2-1, is DGGITQSPKYLFRKEGQNVTLSCEQNLNHDAMYWYRQDPGQGLRLIYYSQIVNDFQKGDIAEGYSVSREKKESFPLTVTSAQKNPTAFYLCASSTATRAVAEQFFGPGTRLTVL.

This chain connects TRBV4-1 to TRBJ2-3; D is undetermined. V dropped 3 bases and J dropped 0 bases, with 10 bases sitting between them. This CDR3 spans 15 amino acids. Germline V gene data show CDR1 as MGHRA and CDR2 as YSYEKL. CDR3 protein: CASSQNWVSTDTQYF. The CDR3, as DNA: TGCGCCAGCAGCCAGAACTGGGTTAGCACAGATACGCAGTATTTT.

On this clone itself: The sample contains more than one DNA sequence encoding this CDR3. The chain uses TRBV27 and TRBJ2-7; no clear D gene. The V gene lost 3 bases and the J gene lost 3 bases, with 3 bases spanning the gap. This CDR3 has 11 residues. Germline CDR1 is MNHEY and CDR2 is SMNVEV (reference sequence). The CDR3 bases are TGTGCCAGCAGTTTTGGCTACGAGCAGTACTTC. Its protein product is CASSFGYEQYF.

This clone was picked up a small number of times. The chain uses TRBV28 and TRBJ2-1; 9 bases fit TRBD2. The V gene end was trimmed by 5 bases and the J gene end by 7 bases; junction bases not matched to a gene: 9. Germline V gene data show CDR1 as MDHEN and CDR2 as SYDVKM. The CDR3 runs 15 residues. CDR3 region: CASSPGLAKANEQFF. CDR3 nucleotides: TGTGCCAGCAGTCCGGGACTAGCAAAGGCTAATGAGCAGTTCTTC. Full variable domain (missing parts from reference TRBV28 and TRBJ2-1): DVKVTQSSRYLVKRTGEKVFLECVQDMDHENMFWYRQDPGLGLRLIYFSYDVKMKEKGDIPEGYSVSREKKERFSLILESASTNQTSMYLCASSPGLAKANEQFFGPGTRLTVL.

The chain is built from TRBV27 and TRBJ2-2, with 7 bases matching TRBD2. CDR1 MNHEY and CDR2 SMNVEV come from the germline V gene (reference sequence). V shed 5 bases, J shed 7 bases, and the junction held 10 bases outside the gene matches. This CDR3 region has 15 residues. DNA for the CDR3: TGTGCCAGCAGTCCGGCGGGCGGGAGATTCGGGGAGCTGTTTTTT. This encodes CASSPAGGRFGELFF.

The sample holds a few counts of this clone. V and J are TRBV7-9 and TRBJ2-7, with unresolved D. The V gene's germline CDR1 is SEHNR and CDR2 FQNEAQ (reference sequence). V was clipped by 4 bases and J by 6 bases, with 13 bases between them. The CDR3 runs to 13 residues. The CDR3 spells CASSSPPGPEQYF. CDR3 nucleotides: TGTGCCAGCAGCTCCCCCCCGGGCCCCGAGCAGTACTTC.

This clone was seen more than once but under ten times. V gene TRBV4-3 combines with J gene TRBJ2-3; 7 bases align to TRBD2. CDR1 and CDR2 from the germline V gene are LGHNA and YSLEER. J was trimmed by 5 bases and V by 0 bases; bases with no gene match: 8. CDR3 length: 16 residues. Here the CDR3 reads CASSQDGLADVDTQYF. CDR3 nucleotides: TGCGCCAGCAGCCAAGACGGTCTAGCGGACGTAGATACGCAGTATTTT.

CDR3 nucleotides: TGCGCCAGCAGCACAGGCGATTCTTTGTACAATGAGCAGTTCTTC. Its translation is CASSTGDSLYNEQFF. The chain is built from TRBV5-1 and TRBJ2-1, with D perhaps matching TRBD1 (5 bases). The ends were cut back, 4 bases at V and 4 bases at J, with 15 bases in the middle. Germline-derived CDR1 and CDR2 are SGHRS and YFSETQ. The CDR3 extends over 15 amino acids.

The chain links TRBV27 to TRBJ1-2; 8 nucleotides agree with TRBD1. Germline loops: CDR1 MNHEY, CDR2 SMNVEV (reference sequence). With 3 bases clipped from V and 8 bases from J, the junction kept 5 bases outside the gene matches. The CDR3 extends over 13 amino acids. For the CDR3, the DNA is TGTGCCAGCAGTTTTGGACAGGGAAGCGGCTACACCTTC. Translating gives CASSFGQGSGYTF.

The chain uses TRBV4-3 and TRBJ2-7; D may be TRBD1 (6 bases). The V and J ends lost 2 bases and 3 bases respectively, with 14 bases between them. CDR3 length: 15 amino acids. Germline V gives CDR1 LGHNA, CDR2 YSLEER. CDR3 region: CASSQLRDTNYEQYF. DNA of the CDR3: TGCGCCAGCAGCCAACTCCGGGACACCAACTACGAGCAGTACTTC.

This clone has only one observation. In DNA, the CDR3 is TGTGCCAGCAGATTTACGGGAGGGGACTACGAGCAGTACTTC. Translation: CASRFTGGDYEQYF. The J gene is TRBJ2-7, the V gene TRBV27; the match to TRBD2 covers 8 bases. V lost 6 bases, J lost 3 bases, and 7 bases stayed unmatched. CDR1 and CDR2 (germline): MNHEY, SMNVEV (reference sequence). The CDR3 contains 14 residues.

This rearrangement joins TRBV20-1 to TRBJ2-1; D is undetermined. Between the trimmed V and J ends, which lost 6 bases and 8 bases, there was a span of 11 bases. This CDR3 is 11 amino acids long. Germline CDR1 is DFQATT and CDR2 is SNEGSKA (reference sequence). CDR3 sequence (DNA): TGCAGTGCCCGAACATACGATGAGCAGTTCTTC. Protein product: CSARTYDEQFF.

This clone was found once. The V gene is TRBV30, the J gene TRBJ2-1; no reliable D call. This CDR3 comprises 11 residues. The V end lost 2 bases, the J end lost 5 bases, and 4 bases lay between the germline ends. Germline assignment: CDR1 GTSNPN and CDR2 SVGIG (reference sequence). As DNA, the CDR3 is TGTGCCTGGAGTACGCACAATGAGCAGTTCTTC. It yields the protein CAWSTHNEQFF.

V usage is TRBV19 and J usage is TRBJ2-1; 10 nucleotides align to TRBD2. This CDR3 has 15 residues. Germline V gene lookup returns CDR1 LNHDA and CDR2 SQIVND (reference sequence). V lost 6 bases, J lost 7 bases, and 9 bases stayed unmatched. CDR3 sequence reads: CASSPGLAGGNEQFF. In DNA, the CDR3 is TGTGCCAGTAGCCCCGGTTTAGCGGGAGGAAATGAGCAGTTCTTC.

V gene TRBV25-1 combines with J gene TRBJ1-4; 12 bases map to TRBD1. CDR3 length: 15 residues. V lost 11 bases to trimming and J lost 5 bases; unmatched junction nucleotides: 9. CDR1 and CDR2 from the germline V gene are MGHDK and SYGVNS. The DNA of the CDR3 is TGTGCCGGATCCGGGACAGGGGGCAAGAATGAAAAACTGTTTTTT. It yields the protein CAGSGTGGKNEKLFF.

This chain joins TRBV10-3 and TRBJ1-5; 7 nucleotides agree with TRBD1. J lost 1 base, V lost 4 bases, and 1 base had no gene match. The CDR3 runs to 14 residues. Per germline, CDR1 ENHRY and CDR2 SYGVKD. CDR3 residues: CAISAGGSNQPQHF. DNA for the CDR3: TGTGCCATCAGTGCAGGGGGGAGCAATCAGCCCCAGCATTTT.

The rearrangement joins TRBV29-1 to TRBJ1-1; D gene unclear. This CDR3 spans 12 amino acids. Germline assignment: CDR1 SQVTM and CDR2 ANQGSEA. The ends were cut back, 0 bases at V and 4 bases at J, with 6 bases in the middle. The CDR3 region is CSVEDPATEAFF. In DNA form, the CDR3 reads TGCAGCGTTGAAGATCCCGCCACTGAAGCTTTCTTT.

This clone came up a few times. CDR3 sequence: CASSPTRGETDTQYF. The DNA for the CDR3 is TGTGCCAGCAGCCCGACGAGGGGAGAGACAGATACGCAGTATTTT. The chain uses TRBV7-9 and TRBJ2-3, with D tentatively TRBD1 or TRBD2 (5 bases each). The CDR3 covers 15 residues. From germline, CDR1 is SEHNR and CDR2 FQNEAQ (reference sequence). V was trimmed by 5 bases and J by 3 bases, leaving 15 bases between them.

The chain combines TRBV28 with TRBJ2-7, with D perhaps TRBD1 (6 bases). Per the germline V gene, CDR1 is MDHEN and CDR2 is SYDVKM. Trimming stripped 1 base from V and 3 bases from J, with 16 bases between. The CDR3 runs 16 residues. CDR3 DNA: TGTGCCAGCAGTTTATATCGAGGGGACACCCGCTACGAGCAGTACTTC. Amino acids: CASSLYRGDTRYEQYF. The full variable domain, in which reference TRBV28 and TRBJ2-7 provide the parts outside the CDR3, is DVKVTQSSRYLVKRTGEKVFLECVQDMDHENMFWYRQDPGLGLRLIYFSYDVKMKEKGDIPEGYSVSREKKERFSLILESASTNQTSMYLCASSLYRGDTRYEQYFGPGTRLTVT.

This clone was seen once. This chain links TRBV29-1 with TRBJ2-5; tentatively, D is TRBD1 or TRBD2 (5 bases each). Trimming left V 7 bases short and J 2 bases short, with 11 bases between. CDR1 is SQVTM and CDR2 is ANQGSEA in the germline V gene. The CDR3 is 12 residues long. CDR3 sequence (DNA): TGCAGCGCCGGGACGAATCAAGAGACCCAGTACTTC. Protein sequence: CSAGTNQETQYF.

This clone was picked up a small number of times. The chain couples TRBV4-1 to TRBJ2-1; D is undetermined. Germline V gene sequence: CDR1 MGHRA, CDR2 YSYEKL. Deletions cut 0 bases from V and 8 bases from J, with 11 bases between. This CDR3 spans 14 amino acids. The CDR3 reads CASSQDSMSHEQFF. The CDR3 DNA follows: TGCGCCAGCAGCCAAGACTCAATGAGCCATGAGCAGTTCTTC.

The V call is TRBV7-8, the J call TRBJ2-3, with 7 bases fitting TRBD2. Per the germline V gene, CDR1 is SGHVS and CDR2 is FQNEAQ. Trimming removed 1 base from V and 0 bases from J; junction bases left unmatched: 7. This CDR3 has 17 amino acids. The chain's CDR3 is CASSLDQRGPSTDTQYF. The CDR3 DNA is TGTGCCAGCAGCTTAGACCAGCGGGGCCCCAGCACAGATACGCAGTATTTT.

This chain uses TRBV19 with TRBJ2-5; D might be TRBD2 (6 bases). The CDR3 is 16 residues long. Germline V lookup: CDR1 LNHDA, CDR2 SQIVND (reference sequence). V was trimmed by 3 bases and J by 3 bases, leaving 17 bases between them. The CDR3 DNA is TGTGCCAGTAGTATTGGAACTAGCCGGAATAAAGAGACCCAGTACTTC. Protein sequence: CASSIGTSRNKETQYF.

This clone came up a few times. This rearrangement joins TRBV27 to TRBJ2-5, with D possibly matching TRBD1 (5 bases). This CDR3 is 12 amino acids long. Per the germline V gene, CDR1 is MNHEY and CDR2 is SMNVEV (reference sequence). Trimming cost V 6 bases and J 5 bases, with 10 bases left between them. Here the CDR3 DNA reads TGTGCCAGCAGCGTGTGGGGCGAGACCCAGTACTTC. Translated, it gives CASSVWGETQYF.

This clone was observed a few times. CDR3 protein: CASSYGYENTEAFF. As DNA, the CDR3 is TGTGCCAGCAGTTACGGTTACGAAAACACTGAAGCTTTCTTT. The rearrangement joins TRBV6-5 to TRBJ1-1; D unclear. The germline V gene has CDR1 MNHEY and CDR2 SVGAGI. The V and J ends lost 2 bases and 2 bases respectively, with 9 bases between them. The CDR3 loop spans 14 amino acids.

This rearrangement joins TRBV7-2 to TRBJ2-1, with TRBD2 matching 12 bases. The ends lost 4 bases at V and 0 bases at J; junction bases unmatched: 4. This CDR3 spans 17 amino acids. The germline CDR1 and CDR2 sequences are SGHTA and FQGNSA. CDR3 DNA: TGTGCCAGCAGCTCAGGACTAGCGGGGAGCTCCTACAATGAGCAGTTCTTC. Its translation is CASSSGLAGSSYNEQFF.

The chain joins TRBV19 to TRBJ1-1; D is ambiguous. In germline, CDR1 is LNHDA, CDR2 SQIVND (reference sequence). V was clipped by 9 bases and J by 1 base, with 12 bases between them. The CDR3 runs 13 residues. This chain's CDR3 is CASCTASNTEAFF. As DNA, the CDR3 is TGTGCCAGCTGTACAGCTTCGAACACTGAAGCTTTCTTT.

On this clone: Additional DNA sequences in this sample encode the identical CDR3. This sequence joins TRBV27 and TRBJ2-1, with D unclear. V lost 0 bases and J 3 bases, leaving 6 bases between the germline ends. CDR3 length: 14 residues. Germline assignment: CDR1 MNHEY and CDR2 SMNVEV (reference sequence). The CDR3 nucleotides read TGTGCCAGCAGTTTATCAGGCGGCTACAATGAGCAGTTCTTC. Residues: CASSLSGGYNEQFF.